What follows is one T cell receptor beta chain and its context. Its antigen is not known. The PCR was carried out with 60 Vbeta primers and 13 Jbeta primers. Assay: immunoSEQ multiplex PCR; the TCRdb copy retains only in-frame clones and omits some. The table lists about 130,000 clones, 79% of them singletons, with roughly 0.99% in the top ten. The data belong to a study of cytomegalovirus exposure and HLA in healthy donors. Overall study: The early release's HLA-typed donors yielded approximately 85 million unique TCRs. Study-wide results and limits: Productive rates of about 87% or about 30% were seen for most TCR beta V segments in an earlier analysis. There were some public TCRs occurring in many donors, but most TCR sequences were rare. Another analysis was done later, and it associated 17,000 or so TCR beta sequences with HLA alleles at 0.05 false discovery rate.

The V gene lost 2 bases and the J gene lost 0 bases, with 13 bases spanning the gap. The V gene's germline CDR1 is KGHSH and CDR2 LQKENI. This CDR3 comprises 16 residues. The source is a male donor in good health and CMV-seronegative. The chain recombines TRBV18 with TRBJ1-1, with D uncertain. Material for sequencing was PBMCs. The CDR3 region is CASSPKARGMNTEAFF. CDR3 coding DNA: TGTGCCAGCTCACCAAAGGCCCGGGGTATGAACACTGAAGCTTTCTTT.